This T cell receptor beta chain was recorded in a study of T-cell memory formation after mild COVID-19. Study-wide points: The finding that pre-infection memory included some responding clones suggested that cross-reactive memory joined. Those CD4+ clones that contracted were mainly in CM and EM (CD8+ ones in EMRA). Among clones contracting day 15 to 85, CD4/CD8 was balanced, whereas later expanders leaned CD4+. A second wave of clones peaked on day 37, and their SARS-CoV-2 specificity went unconfirmed.

A word on this clonotype: Its matching antigen is unknown.

Each CDR3 protein is one row after TCRdb ran MiXCR on the 5' RACE reads. The data contain more than 150,000 distinct CDR3 sequences, roughly 12% of them singletons. Per the germline V gene, CDR1 is SGHRS and CDR2 is YFSETQ. V shed 1 base, J shed 4 bases, and the junction held 9 bases outside the gene matches. The length of the CDR3 is 17 residues. This chain connects TRBV5-1 to TRBJ2-5, with 11 bases identical to TRBD2. The sample comprised PBMCs or a T cell subset sorted from them (not recorded which). This TCR was sampled from a man aged 18 to 30 who had mild COVID-19 (a few samples of this study predate the infection). Cell type and time point are not known. The CDR3 nucleotides read TGCGCCAGCAGCTTGTCCCTAGCGGGGGGCCTGATAGAGACCCAGTACTTC. Translation gives CASSLSLAGGLIETQYF.